This entry is about one TCR beta chain. The antigen is undetermined. These data originate in a study of cytomegalovirus exposure and HLA in healthy donors. PCR amplification relied on 60 Vbeta primers (plus 13 Jbeta primers). Per the authors' pipeline: An analysis performed later counted 74 million or so unique TCR beta chains (approximately 10 million of them shared). The table came from immunoSEQ multiplex PCR; TCRdb's copy has only in-frame clones and leaves some out. V and J calls and clone size come straight from that table; D and trimming were deduced from the DNA. The sample consists of about 130,000 clones, roughly 80% of them appearing once. Regarding the study as a whole: Prior analysis indicated that the majority of TCR beta V segments exhibited productivity approximately 90% or approximately 30% of the time. Based on reports, TCR beta sequences accurately predicted HLA-A and HLA-B alleles for most subjects. Apparent HLA restriction characterized most CMV-associated TCR beta chains in a later analysis.

This CDR3 contains 17 residues. The V and J ends lost 3 bases and 4 bases respectively, with 19 bases between them. Germline V gene sequence: CDR1 LNHDA, CDR2 SQIVND (reference sequence). Sample: PBMCs. The clonotype originates from a man aged 25 to 45 in good health and CMV-seronegative. The V call is TRBV19, the J call TRBJ1-5; a weak D match, TRBD1 (6 bases). CDR3 sequence: CASSMKFLDRGNQPQHF. The CDR3 nucleotides read TGTGCCAGTAGTATGAAGTTTTTGGACAGAGGGAATCAGCCCCAGCATTTT.